Shown below are 9 T cell receptor beta chains from a single sample sequenced in a study of post-analysis software for immune sequencing data. No antigen has been assigned to these receptors. Unique molecular identifiers were built into the TCR beta cDNA libraries. TCRdb reanalysed the PCR reads using MiXCR and keeps one entry per CDR3 protein. The table has about 680,000 distinct CDR3 sequences, 59% seen once. Findings and limits, study-wide: TRBV segments more frequent in patients than in controls numbered roughly 5 and included TRBV5-6, TRBV5-1 and TRBV20-1.

Sample: blood. These receptors originate from a girl aged 2-10 years with multiple sclerosis.

The CDR3 nucleotides are TGCGCCAGCAGCGGACTAGCGGGGGGGCACCCTCTTCGGGATACGCAGTATTTT. Translation gives CASSGLAGGHPLRDTQYF. J is TRBJ2-3 and V is TRBV5-1, with 15 bases fitting TRBD2. This CDR3 comprises 18 residues. Trimming at V came to 4 bases and at J to 6 bases, leaving 12 bases not matched to a gene. Looked up from germline, CDR1 is SGHRS and CDR2 is YFSETQ. Full variable domain (outside the CDR3, taken from reference TRBV5-1 and TRBJ2-3): KAGVTQTPRYLIKTRGQQVTLSCSPISGHRSVSWYQQTPGQGLQFLFEYFSETQRNKGNFPGRFSGRQFSNSRSEMNVSTLELGDSALYLCASSGLAGGHPLRDTQYFGPGTRLTVL.

The chain joins TRBV7-3 to TRBJ2-7; D may correspond to TRBD1 or TRBD2 (5 bases each). Between the trimmed V and J ends, which lost 5 bases and 7 bases, there was a span of 21 bases. The CDR3 is 15 residues long. Germline-derived CDR1 and CDR2 are SGHTA and FQGTGA. The DNA of the CDR3 is TGTGCCAGCAGCCTTGGTAGCCCCCCGTGGGGGGAGCAGTACTTC. It is translated as CASSLGSPPWGEQYF.

J is TRBJ2-5 and V is TRBV5-1; 7 nucleotides agree with TRBD1. Germline V gives CDR1 SGHRS, CDR2 YFSETQ. CDR3 length: 18 amino acids. Trimming cost V 4 bases and J 1 base; bases outside gene matches: 16. The CDR3 DNA sequence: TGCGCCAGCAGCCAAATCCCGACAGGGTTGGATTCCCAAGAGACCCAGTACTTC. Translated, it gives CASSQIPTGLDSQETQYF.

The chain joins TRBV7-9 to TRBJ2-5; 13 nucleotides agree with TRBD2. The DNA end favors TRBJ2-7, so the J call may be wrong. This CDR3 region has 16 residues. Germline CDR1 and CDR2: SEHNR and FQNEAQ (reference sequence). CDR3 coding DNA: TGTGCCAGCAGCCCGGGACTAGCGGGACTTAACTACGAGCAGTACTTC. Translating gives CASSPGLAGLNYEQYF.

This clonotype was recorded a few times. The chain carries TRBV7-9 and TRBJ2-5; no clear D gene. The ends were cut back, 4 bases at V and 4 bases at J, with 16 bases in the middle. CDR1 is SEHNR, CDR2 FQNEAQ, per germline (reference sequence). CDR3 size: 15 residues. The CDR3 DNA reads as TGTGCCAGCAGCTCCCCCGCGTCCAGTCGAGAGACCCAGTACTTC. Amino acids: CASSSPASSRETQYF.

The chain uses TRBV15 and TRBJ2-7; TRBD1 or TRBD2 may be the D gene (6 bases each). The CDR3 is 13 amino acids. V dropped 3 bases and J dropped 6 bases, with 12 bases sitting between them. Germline CDR1 and CDR2: LNHNV and YYDKDF (reference sequence). CDR3: CATSSPGAREQYF. As DNA, the CDR3 is TGTGCCACCAGCAGCCCGGGGGCGCGCGAGCAGTACTTC.

The chain joins TRBV6-5 to TRBJ2-1, with 11 bases fitting TRBD2. Trimming cost V 2 bases and J 6 bases; bases outside gene matches: 6. From germline, CDR1 is MNHEY and CDR2 SVGAGI. The CDR3 is made up of 16 amino acids. The CDR3 spells CASSYRTSGRRNEQFF. CDR3 sequence (DNA): TGTGCCAGCAGTTACCGAACTAGCGGGAGACGCAATGAGCAGTTCTTC.

This rearrangement joins TRBV5-1 to TRBJ2-5; TRBD2 aligns across 8 bases. CDR1 SGHRS and CDR2 YFSETQ come from the germline V gene. The CDR3 has 15 residues. V was clipped by 2 bases and J by 5 bases; unmatched bases: 8. CDR3 residues: CASSFFREGRETQYF. In nucleotides, the CDR3 is TGCGCCAGCAGCTTTTTTCGGGAGGGCCGGGAGACCCAGTACTTC.

Written as DNA, the CDR3 is TGCAGTGCCCTGAAGAGGGGGGACGATGGCTACACCTTC. It yields the protein CSALKRGDDGYTF. V gene TRBV20-1 combines with J gene TRBJ1-2; D perhaps matches TRBD1 (6 bases). This CDR3 is built from 13 residues. V lost 6 bases to trimming and J lost 6 bases, with 17 bases between them. Germline values: CDR1 DFQATT, CDR2 SNEGSKA (reference sequence).